This TCR beta chain emerged from a study of T-cell memory formation after mild COVID-19. Study-wide background: Clusters of TCRs were largely donor specific. Overall study results and limits: The pre-infection memory compartment contained some responding clones, suggesting cross-reactive memory joined. CD4+ clones that contracted lay mainly in CM and EM; CD8+ ones lay in EMRA.

The sample holds a few counts of this clonotype. The antigen is undetermined. Germline CDR1 reads DFQATT; CDR2 reads SNEGSKA (reference sequence). The CDR3 is 12 amino acids. Trimming stripped 3 bases from V and 8 bases from J, with 11 bases between. From 5'RACE with constant-segment primers came TCR alpha and TCR beta cDNA libraries that carried sample barcodes and UMIs. TCRdb processed the 5' RACE reads anew with MiXCR; each CDR3 protein has one entry. The profile covers about 180,000 distinct CDR3 sequences, with 15% to 20% appearing a single time and approximately 2% taken by the ten largest. The chain has TRBV20-1 and TRBJ2-1; a weak D match, TRBD2 (6 bases). The sequence derives from an adult woman who had mild COVID-19 (a few samples of this study predate the infection). Cell type and time point are not known. The sample taken for sequencing was PBMCs or a T cell subset sorted from them (not recorded which). CDR3 nucleotide sequence: TGCAGTGCTAGGAGGAGGGGACATGAGCAGTTCTTC. It codes for CSARRRGHEQFF.